This T cell receptor (beta chain) was sequenced in a study of T cell clonality in common variable immunodeficiency. General observations from the study: Patient heterogeneity in the CVID cohort limited correlations between repertoire features and clinical complications. Fewer TCRbeta clones were shared among CVID subjects than controls. CVID subjects had higher TCRbeta clonality than healthy controls, most marked in about a third. In common variable immunodeficiency, TCR beta chains reportedly carried fewer deletions and N-nucleotide insertions.

At least ten counts were recorded for this clone. Its antigen is not known. The read ends 3 residues early relative to the CDR3; the germline J gene fills the gap. Some clones are missing from TCRdb's copy, which holds only in-frame ones; the method was immunoSEQ multiplex PCR. The table lists around 39,000 clones, with no singletons. Germline V gene lookup returns CDR1 DFQATT and CDR2 SNEGSKA (reference sequence). The CDR3 is 15 residues long. V was clipped by 2 bases and J by 0 bases, with 12 bases between them. Sequenced: peripheral blood mononuclear cells. The sequence was obtained from a person aged 18 to 70 in good health. The V call is TRBV20-1, the J call TRBJ2-3; D remains ambiguous. The DNA read from the CDR3 is TGCAGTGCTAGAATAGACTTAGCTAGCACAGATACG. This translates into CSARIDLASTDT. The CDR3, in full, reads CSARIDLASTDTQYF.